This T cell receptor (beta chain) was observed in a study of regulatory T cells in long-lasting Graves disease. Combining iRepertoire HTBI primers with Arm-PCR of CDR3 regions, the authors built TCR beta libraries. Methods used by the authors: Across all samples, just over 60 TRBV segments and roughly 14 TRBJ segments were identified. TCRdb ran MiXCR on the multiplex PCR reads and lists one entry per CDR3 protein. It is TCRdb's table, rather than the study itself, that gives the V and J calls and clone size. The sample holds 300,000 to 400,000 distinct CDR3 sequences, 15% seen once. Time point in this sample: newly diagnosed GD, antithyroid drugs for less than 3 months. Extracted PBMC RNA gave rise to the TCR library. This clonotype was seen ten or more times. The junction had 4 bases not matched to a gene; V was cut back by 6 bases and J by 7 bases. CDR1 and CDR2 (germline): DFQATT, SNEGSKA (reference sequence). The CDR3 loop spans 13 amino acids.

The sequences come from peripheral blood mononuclear cells (PBMCs), collected at new diagnosis, from a patient treated with antithyroid drugs. This chain links TRBV20-1 with TRBJ2-1; 12 bases match TRBD2. This TCR was recovered from a female donor with Graves disease. The CDR3 DNA follows: TGCAGTGCCCTAGCGGGAGGGCCTAATGAGCAGTTCTTC. It translates to CSALAGGPNEQFF.